This T cell receptor beta chain stems from a study of shared clonotypes between healthy human individuals. Study context: CD4 naive cells filled three plates per donor, CD4 memory three, CD8 naive two and CD8 memory one.

Germline V lookup: CDR1 MDHEN, CDR2 SYDVKM. The CDR3 consists of 15 residues. The V end lost 3 bases, the J end lost 2 bases, and 13 bases lay between the germline ends. This was a deep-level run. Repertoires were generated with immunoSEQ multiplex PCR, while TCRdb's copy carries only in-frame clones and drops some. The data contain approximately 350,000 clones, about 74% of them singletons. This chain uses TRBV28 with TRBJ2-5; tentatively, D is TRBD1 (5 bases). The clonotype comes from a man aged 25 to 45 in good health. Material for sequencing was memory CD4+ T cells sorted from blood. Subset here: CD45RA-negative fraction. This chain's CDR3 is CASSFTRRQQETQYF. The DNA of the CDR3 is TGTGCCAGCAGTTTTACTCGTAGACAGCAAGAGACCCAGTACTTC. Variable domain in full (rest from reference TRBV28 and TRBJ2-5): DVKVTQSSRYLVKRTGEKVFLECVQDMDHENMFWYRQDPGLGLRLIYFSYDVKMKEKGDIPEGYSVSREKKERFSLILESASTNQTSMYLCASSFTRRQQETQYFGPGTRLLVL.